The 25 T cell receptor beta chains in this list originate from one sample, sequenced in a study of Graves' ophthalmopathy and Graves' hyperthyroidism. Transcripts of RNA were the source for amplifying TCR beta CDR3 regions. First-round RT-PCR employed HTBI primers, with a second-round multiplex PCR after it. TCRdb used MiXCR to reprocess the multiplex PCR reads, holding one entry per CDR3 protein. This table holds roughly 500,000 distinct CDR3 sequences, around 15% found once. The sequencing sample was made of blood. These receptors were taken from a woman aged 25-40 years with Graves' ophthalmopathy.

CDR3 in DNA: TGTGCCAGCAGCACCCAACAGGGGTGGCGCGAGCAGTACTTC. As protein: CASSTQQGWREQYF. This rearrangement joins TRBV12-3 or TRBV12-4 to TRBJ2-7, with 7 nucleotides matching TRBD1. The V and J ends lost 6 bases and 6 bases, in that order; junction bases with no gene match: 11. This CDR3 has 14 residues.

This clonotype has at least ten counts. V is TRBV6-6 and J is TRBJ1-2; weak D call: TRBD1 (6 bases). From germline, CDR1 is MNHNY and CDR2 SVGAGI (reference sequence). V lost 0 bases, J lost 6 bases, and 23 bases lay in between. The CDR3 is made up of 18 amino acids. As DNA, the CDR3 is TGTGCCAGCAGTTACTCCCTCCCCTTATTAAGACGGACAGATGGCTACACCTTC. It yields the protein CASSYSLPLLRRTDGYTF.

On this clonotype: A read error may explain this, as a much larger clone is one base away. The chain links TRBV27 to TRBJ2-7, with 8 bases matching TRBD2. CDR3 size: 13 residues. V gave up 6 bases and J gave up 7 bases; unmatched junction bases: 8. Germline-derived CDR1 and CDR2 are MNHEY and SMNVEV (reference sequence). CDR3 sequence reads: CASSSGSTGEQYV. The CDR3 DNA follows: TGTGCCAGCAGCAGCGGGAGCACGGGGGAGCAGTACGTC.

In this sample, this clonotype turned up many times. A read error may be the cause here, since a much bigger clone is one base away. V gene TRBV6-1 combines with J gene TRBJ1-6; D possibly corresponds to TRBD1 (5 bases). Germline V gene lookup returns CDR1 MNHNS and CDR2 SASEGT. This CDR3 contains 14 residues. Written as DNA, the CDR3 is TGTGCCAGCAGTGAGAGCGACAGCCCTTCACACCTCCACTTT. The encoded protein is CASSESDSPSHLHF.

This clonotype occurred a few times. In nucleotides, the CDR3 is TGCAGCGTTGAAAAAGGTGAAACACTGGAGACCCAGTACTTC. Translation gives CSVEKGETLETQYF. This sequence joins TRBV29-1 and TRBJ2-5; the D is unclear. Germline-derived CDR1 and CDR2 are SQVTM and ANQGSEA. The CDR3 is 14 residues long. Between the trimmed V and J ends, which lost 2 bases and 5 bases, there was a span of 15 bases. The entire variable domain, with the rest obtained from reference TRBV29-1 and TRBJ2-5, is as follows: SAVISQKPSRDICQRGTSLTIQCQVDSQVTMMFWYRQQPGQSLTLIATANQGSEATYESGFVIDKFPISRPNLTFSTLTVSNMSPEDSSIYLCSVEKGETLETQYFGPGTRLLVL.

The CDR3 is CASSIDVSAGDGYTF. CDR3 DNA: TGTGCCAGTAGTATAGACGTCTCGGCAGGGGATGGCTACACCTTC. The chain couples TRBV19 to TRBJ1-2, with D tentatively TRBD1 (6 bases). The CDR3 totals 15 residues. V gave up 0 bases and J gave up 6 bases, with 14 bases separating them. CDR1 is LNHDA and CDR2 is SQIVND in the germline V gene (reference sequence).

This clonotype was counted many times. The J gene is TRBJ2-4, the V gene TRBV18; D may be TRBD1 (6 bases). The CDR3 has 17 residues. In germline, CDR1 is KGHSH, CDR2 LQKENI. Trimming left V 2 bases short and J 2 bases short, with 16 bases between. The CDR3 sequence: CASSPGAGGVSKNIQYF. CDR3 DNA: TGTGCCAGCTCACCAGGGGCTGGGGGCGTTTCCAAAAACATTCAGTACTTC.

This clonotype has at least ten counts. A much larger clone sits a single nucleotide away, making a read error possible. The chain employs TRBV6-1 and TRBJ2-7; D might be TRBD1 (6 bases). The V and J ends lost 6 bases and 6 bases respectively, with 18 bases between them. CDR1 MNHNS and CDR2 SASEGT come from the germline V gene. The CDR3 is 14 amino acids. In DNA form, the CDR3 reads TGTGCCAGCAGAGCTACAGGGTTTAGCTGCGAGCAGTACTTC. It encodes CASRATGFSCEQYF.

This clonotype was counted at least ten times. The rearrangement links TRBV27 to TRBJ2-4; D uncertain. This CDR3 has 14 amino acids. Trimming took 5 bases from V and 0 from J, leaving 8 bases between them. Germline values: CDR1 MNHEY, CDR2 SMNVEV (reference sequence). The CDR3 sequence: CASSASLAKNIQYF. DNA of the CDR3: TGTGCCAGCAGTGCCAGTTTAGCCAAAAACATTCAGTACTTC.

This clonotype showed up many times. The chain recombines TRBV30 with TRBJ1-3; no clear D gene. CDR3 length: 11 residues. Trimming stripped 4 bases from V and 8 bases from J, with 9 bases between. Germline V gene data show CDR1 as GTSNPN and CDR2 as SVGIG (reference sequence). The CDR3 sequence: CAWTSLDTIYF. The CDR3 region has the DNA TGTGCCTGGACCTCTTTGGACACCATATATTTT.

The chain couples TRBV20-1 to TRBJ1-5; 11 nucleotides agree with TRBD1. Germline CDR1 and CDR2: DFQATT and SNEGSKA (reference sequence). The CDR3 is made up of 15 amino acids. The V gene end was trimmed by 6 bases and the J gene end by 6 bases; junction bases not matched to a gene: 10. Here the CDR3 reads CSAPPGQGESQPQHF. In DNA form, the CDR3 reads TGCAGTGCCCCCCCGGGACAGGGGGAGAGTCAGCCCCAGCATTTT.

This clonotype came up many times. This chain joins TRBV30 and TRBJ1-2; D is possibly TRBD1 (6 bases). V shed 5 bases and J shed 4 bases, with 14 bases lying between them. Germline CDR1 reads GTSNPN; CDR2 reads SVGIG (reference sequence). The length of the CDR3 is 13 residues. CDR3 bases: TGTGCCTGGGACAAACAGGGAGGCTATGGCTACACCTTC. Translated, it gives CAWDKQGGYGYTF.

Many counts were recorded for this clonotype. The chain couples TRBV20-1 to TRBJ1-5; the match to TRBD1 covers 9 bases. Per germline, CDR1 DFQATT and CDR2 SNEGSKA (reference sequence). The junction had 14 bases not matched to a gene; V was cut back by 6 bases and J by 5 bases. This CDR3 spans 16 amino acids. In DNA, the CDR3 is TGCAGTGCCTTAGGGACAGGGCAACGTTGGGATCAGCCCCAGCATTTT. Residues: CSALGTGQRWDQPQHF.

In this sample, this clonotype turned up many times. V usage is TRBV15 and J usage is TRBJ2-7; TRBD2 agrees at 7 bases. The CDR3 loop spans 13 amino acids. Per the germline V gene, CDR1 is LNHNV and CDR2 is YYDKDF (reference sequence). V lost 5 bases and J lost 3; bases outside the gene matches: 4. The CDR3 nucleotides are TGTGCCACCAGCGAGGGACTAAACTACGAGCAGTACTTC. It encodes CATSEGLNYEQYF.

The sample holds a few counts of this clonotype. The chain has TRBV6-1 and TRBJ2-7; 7 positions match TRBD1. Germline-derived CDR1 and CDR2 are MNHNS and SASEGT. With 4 bases clipped from V and 0 bases from J, the junction kept 6 bases outside the gene matches. This CDR3 is 15 amino acids long. DNA for the CDR3: TGTGCCAGCAGTGGACAGGGCCCCCGCTCCTACGAGCAGTACTTC. Amino acid sequence: CASSGQGPRSYEQYF.

This clonotype was observed many times. The V call is TRBV19, the J call TRBJ2-7; tentative D call: TRBD2 (6 bases). Deletions cut 7 bases from V and 0 bases from J, with 10 bases between. CDR3 length equals 13 residues. Germline lookup yields CDR1 LNHDA and CDR2 SQIVND (reference sequence). CDR3 residues: CASIGTPSYEQYF. For the CDR3, the DNA is TGTGCCAGTATCGGGACTCCCTCCTACGAGCAGTACTTC.

The rearrangement links TRBV4-1 to TRBJ2-4; D gene uncertain. The CDR3 has 16 residues. CDR1 is MGHRA, CDR2 YSYEKL, per germline. The V end lost 1 base, the J end lost 3 bases, and 13 bases lay between the germline ends. CDR3 protein: CASSQVKARSKNIQYF. CDR3 sequence (DNA): TGCGCCAGCAGCCAAGTAAAGGCCAGGAGCAAAAACATTCAGTACTTC.

In this sample, this clonotype turned up many times. The V gene is TRBV28, the J gene TRBJ1-5, with 7 bases that match TRBD1. J lost 6 bases, V lost 6 bases, and 8 bases had no gene match. This CDR3 contains 14 residues. Germline CDR1 reads MDHEN; CDR2 reads SYDVKM. The CDR3 sequence is CASSQTGIGQPQHF. In DNA form, the CDR3 reads TGTGCCAGCAGCCAGACAGGGATCGGTCAGCCCCAGCATTTT.

The J gene is TRBJ2-7, the V gene TRBV11-2; TRBD2 matches at 8 bases. V was clipped by 5 bases and J by 7 bases; unmatched bases: 13. The CDR3 has 15 residues. Germline CDR1 is SGHAT and CDR2 is FQNNGV. Written as DNA, the CDR3 is TGTGCCAGCAGCGCACGTCCGGGACTAGGCTGGGAGCAGTACTTC. This gives the protein CASSARPGLGWEQYF.

This chain joins TRBV18 and TRBJ2-5; possible D gene TRBD2, 5 bases. The ends were cut back, 0 bases at V and 10 bases at J, with 15 bases in the middle. CDR1 and CDR2 from the germline V gene are KGHSH and LQKENI. The CDR3 loop spans 14 amino acids. CDR3 DNA: TGTGCCAGCTCACCACCTGCGACGGGGATAATCCAGTACTTC. Translation gives CASSPPATGIIQYF.

This clonotype was seen only a few times. The chain uses TRBV27 and TRBJ2-7, with D maybe TRBD2 (5 bases). Germline CDR1 and CDR2: MNHEY and SMNVEV (reference sequence). The CDR3 has 16 amino acids. V was cut by 2 bases and J by 4 bases, with 18 bases left in between. CDR3 nucleotide sequence: TGTGCCAGCAGTTTAGACCCCCCGGGGTCTGGATACGAGCAGTACTTC. It specifies CASSLDPPGSGYEQYF.

This clonotype was recorded many times. The genes are TRBV7-9 and TRBJ1-2, with 12 bases that match TRBD1. The germline CDR1 and CDR2 sequences are SEHNR and FQNEAQ (reference sequence). The CDR3 totals 15 residues. With V trimmed by 5 bases and J by 4 bases, 5 bases remained unmatched. CDR3 sequence reads: CASSRGTGGGYGYTF. The DNA for the CDR3 is TGTGCCAGCAGCCGTGGGACAGGGGGCGGCTATGGCTACACCTTC. The whole variable domain, filled in from reference TRBV7-9 and TRBJ1-2, reads DTGVSQNPRHKITKRGQNVTFRCDPISEHNRLYWYRQTLGQGPEFLTYFQNEAQLEKSRLLSDRFSAERPKGSFSTLEIQRTEQGDSAMYLCASSRGTGGGYGYTFGSGTRLTVV.

This sequence joins TRBV30 and TRBJ2-4; no firm D call. The V gene lost 4 bases and the J gene lost 0 bases, with 7 bases spanning the gap. The CDR3 totals 13 residues. Germline V gene data show CDR1 as GTSNPN and CDR2 as SVGIG (reference sequence). CDR3 sequence: CAWKGLAKNIQYF. In DNA, the CDR3 is TGTGCCTGGAAAGGGCTAGCCAAAAACATTCAGTACTTC.

J is TRBJ1-5 and V is TRBV2, with 9 bases that match TRBD1. V lost 4 bases and J lost 2; bases outside the gene matches: 3. This CDR3 region has 15 residues. CDR1 is SNHLY and CDR2 is FYNNEI in the germline V gene. Here the CDR3 DNA reads TGTGCCAGCAGTGGGGACAGGGCGGGCAATCAGCCCCAGCATTTT. Encoded protein: CASSGDRAGNQPQHF. The full variable domain, with the rest looked up from reference TRBV2 and TRBJ1-5, is EPEVTQTPSHQVTQMGQEVILRCVPISNHLYFYWYRQILGQKVEFLVSFYNNEISEKSEIFDDQFSVERPDGSNFTLKIRSTKLEDSAMYFCASSGDRAGNQPQHFGDGTRLSIL.

In regard to this clonotype: A junction end diverges from the germline sequence, so it may reflect a read error. The chain is built from TRBV5-1 and TRBJ2-7, with 11 bases identical to TRBD2. The CDR3 is 16 residues long. Per the germline V gene, CDR1 is SGHRS and CDR2 is YFSETQ. The CDR3 nucleotides are TGCGCCAGCAGCTGGACGCTAGCGGGAGGAGGGTACGAGCAGTGCTTC. It is translated as CASSWTLAGGGYEQCF.